This is a list of T cell receptor beta chains from one sample in a study of T cells after yellow fever vaccination. Via MiXCR, TCRdb re-called the 5' RACE reads, giving one row per CDR3 protein. The sample holds some 110,000 distinct CDR3 sequences, 6.5% to 8% seen once. This specimen consisted of CD4+ T cells sorted from PBMCs, obtained 9 to 10 days after the first yellow fever vaccination. The receptors come from a man between 18 and 29 years old who received the YFV17D yellow fever vaccine. The conserved cysteine and the conserved F or W are not part of the CDR3 here. Expanded clones are given a class, and other clones once, few, many or no size at all.

size: many; J: TRBJ2-1; V: TRBV20-1; CDR3: SSPVAGDRDNEQF
size: few; J: TRBJ2-3; V: TRBV5-4; CDR3: ASSFGLAKDTQY
size: many; J: TRBJ1-1; V: TRBV28; CDR3: ASSLRNHRGEAF
size: few; J: TRBJ2-5; V: TRBV5-4; CDR3: ASSPAGGETQY
size: many; J: TRBJ2-7; V: TRBV7-6; CDR3: ASSLQVQYEQY
size: many; J: TRBJ2-1; V: TRBV5-1; CDR3: ASSLRQGLEQF
size: -; J: TRBJ2-1; V: TRBV6-6; CDR3: ASSYDPGTSGGAKQF
size: many; J: TRBJ1-1; V: TRBV4-2; CDR3: ASSQGNAAMAF
size: few; J: TRBJ1-3; V: TRBV5-4; CDR3: ASGPPGNTIY
size: many; J: TRBJ1-2; V: TRBV11-2; CDR3: ASSFGDYGYT
size: many; J: TRBJ2-7; V: TRBV5-5; CDR3: ASSLHQTYEQY
size: many; J: TRBJ2-2; V: TRBV29-1; CDR3: RPSGQGSANTGELF
size: -; J: TRBJ2-7; V: TRBV5-4; CDR3: ASSLPQTYEQY
size: many; J: TRBJ2-1; V: TRBV5-1; CDR3: ASKTSGGAAYNEQF
size: -; J: TRBJ2-1; V: TRBV3-1; CDR3: ASSQLFRTSGHNEQF
size: many; J: TRBJ2-1; V: TRBV18; CDR3: ASSPGLAFIYEQF
size: -; J: TRBJ1-5; V: TRBV3-1; CDR3: ASSEDTSNQPQH
size: -; J: TRBJ2-7; V: TRBV4-2; CDR3: ASSHTGTYEQY
size: many; J: TRBJ2-3; V: TRBV4-3; CDR3: ASSQEEGSRRY
size: -; J: TRBJ2-1; V: TRBV20-1; CDR3: SASRDANEQF
size: many; J: TRBJ1-1; V: TRBV7-9; CDR3: ASSPKGAYTEAF
size: many; J: TRBJ2-4; V: TRBV5-1; CDR3: ASCWKNPGLAGARGNIQY
size: -; J: TRBJ2-3; V: TRBV18; CDR3: ASSPPDHRADTQY
size: -; J: TRBJ2-5; V: TRBV4-2; CDR3: ASSQERGLAGGLGPETQY
size: many; J: TRBJ1-1; V: TRBV6-2/TRBV6-3; CDR3: ASRWTGRSTEAF
size: many; J: TRBJ2-3; V: TRBV7-2; CDR3: ASSRGGTSTDTQY
size: -; J: TRBJ1-2; V: TRBV27; CDR3: ASRKATGGGEGYT
size: -; J: TRBJ2-3; V: TRBV7-9; CDR3: ASSLSGGRDTQY
size: -; J: TRBJ1-2; V: TRBV11-2; CDR3: ASSSRAILLPYGYT
size: many; J: TRBJ2-3; V: TRBV6-4; CDR3: ASSDKNTDTQY
size: few; J: TRBJ2-5; V: TRBV3-1; CDR3: ATSQDPGGRETQY
size: many; J: TRBJ1-4; V: TRBV10-3; CDR3: AISESQAYEKLF
size: many; J: TRBJ2-5; V: TRBV20-1; CDR3: SARSGGGWETQY
size: -; J: TRBJ2-7; V: TRBV4-1; CDR3: ASSLGLAGAPYEQY